One T cell receptor (beta chain) is described in this entry. This entry is derived from a study of blood T cell repertoires in COVID-19. Study-level background: Whether acute or convalescent, the COVID-19 samples came from the United States, Italy and Spain. Sample material is recorded as cDNA or gDNA derived from T cells, B-cell-depleted T cells, or PBMCs.

CDR3 size: 14 residues. J was trimmed by 12 bases and V by 3 bases; bases with no gene match: 7. CDR1 is GTSNPN and CDR2 is SVGIG in the germline V gene (reference sequence). Original processing notes: Reference gene primers were amplified, and this amplification served to estimate nucleated cell counts. Repertoires were generated with immunoSEQ multiplex PCR, while TCRdb's copy carries only in-frame clones and drops some. V and J calls and clone size come straight from that table; D and trimming were deduced from the DNA. The profile shows some 74,000 clones, about 91% of them singletons. Sample: peripheral blood. This TCR was recovered from a woman of 80 years or more with acute or convalescent COVID-19. This chain connects TRBV30 to TRBJ2-6; 11 nucleotides agree with TRBD1. CDR3: CAWSRDRGLGVLTF. The CDR3 DNA follows: TGTGCCTGGAGCCGGGACAGGGGGTTAGGCGTCCTGACTTTC.